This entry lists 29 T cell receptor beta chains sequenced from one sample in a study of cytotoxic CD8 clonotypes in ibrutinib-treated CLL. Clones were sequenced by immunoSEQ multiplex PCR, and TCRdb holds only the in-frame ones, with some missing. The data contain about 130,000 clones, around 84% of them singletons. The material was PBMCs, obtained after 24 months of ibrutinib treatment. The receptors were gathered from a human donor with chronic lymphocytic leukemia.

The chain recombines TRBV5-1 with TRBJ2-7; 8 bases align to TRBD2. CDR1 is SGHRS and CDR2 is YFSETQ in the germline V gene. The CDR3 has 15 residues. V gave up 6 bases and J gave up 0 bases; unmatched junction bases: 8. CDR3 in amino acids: CASMGSSGVSYEQYF. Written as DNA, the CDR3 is TGCGCCAGCATGGGGAGTAGCGGGGTCTCCTACGAGCAGTACTTC.

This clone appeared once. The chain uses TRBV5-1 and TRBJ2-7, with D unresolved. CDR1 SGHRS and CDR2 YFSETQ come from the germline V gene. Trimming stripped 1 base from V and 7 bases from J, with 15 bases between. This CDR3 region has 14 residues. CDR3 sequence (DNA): TGCGCCAGCAGCTTGCGAGATCCTAATTATGAGCAGTACTTC. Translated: CASSLRDPNYEQYF.

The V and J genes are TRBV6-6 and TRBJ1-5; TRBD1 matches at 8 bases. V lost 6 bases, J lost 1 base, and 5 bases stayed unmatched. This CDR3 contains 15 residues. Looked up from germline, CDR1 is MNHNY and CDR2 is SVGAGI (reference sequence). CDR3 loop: CASSLGQGSNQPQHF. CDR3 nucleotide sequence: TGTGCCAGCAGCCTCGGACAGGGAAGCAATCAGCCCCAGCATTTT.

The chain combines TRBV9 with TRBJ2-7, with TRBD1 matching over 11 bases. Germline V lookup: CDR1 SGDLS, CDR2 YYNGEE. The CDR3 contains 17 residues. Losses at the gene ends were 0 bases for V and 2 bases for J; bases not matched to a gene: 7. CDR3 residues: CASSVESGTGGTYEQYF. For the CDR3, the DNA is TGTGCCAGCAGCGTAGAATCCGGGACAGGGGGAACCTACGAGCAGTACTTC.

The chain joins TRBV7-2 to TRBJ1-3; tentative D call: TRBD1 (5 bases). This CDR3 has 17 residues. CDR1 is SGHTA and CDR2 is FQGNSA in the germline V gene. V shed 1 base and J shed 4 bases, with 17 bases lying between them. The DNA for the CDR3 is TGTGCCAGCAGCTTAGGATCGTTCGGGGGACCCGGAAACACCATATATTTT. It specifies CASSLGSFGGPGNTIYF.

The CDR3 bases are TGTGCCTGGAGTCCCCAGGACAGGGGGTCAGATACGCAGTATTTT. As protein: CAWSPQDRGSDTQYF. The chain employs TRBV30 and TRBJ2-3, with 10 nucleotides matching TRBD1. The CDR3 extends over 15 amino acids. V dropped 2 bases and J dropped 4; count of bases not matched to a gene: 6. Germline V gene data show CDR1 as GTSNPN and CDR2 as SVGIG (reference sequence).

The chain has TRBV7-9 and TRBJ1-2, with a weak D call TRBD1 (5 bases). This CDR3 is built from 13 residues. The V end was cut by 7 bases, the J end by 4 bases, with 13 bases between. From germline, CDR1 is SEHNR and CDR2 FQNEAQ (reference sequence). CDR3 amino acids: CASTRGRSYGYTF. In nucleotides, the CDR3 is TGTGCCAGCACACGGGGCCGGAGCTATGGCTACACCTTC.

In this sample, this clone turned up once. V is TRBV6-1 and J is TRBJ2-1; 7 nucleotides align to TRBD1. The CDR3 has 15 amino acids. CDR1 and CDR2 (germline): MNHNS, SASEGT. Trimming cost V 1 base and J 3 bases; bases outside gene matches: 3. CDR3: CASSEGRGLYNEQFF. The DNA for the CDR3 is TGTGCCAGCAGTGAAGGTAGGGGGCTCTACAATGAGCAGTTCTTC.

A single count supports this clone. The CDR3 coding sequence is TGTGCCTGGGGGCATGAGTCGGGACAGCCGGAAAAACTGTTTTTT. It is translated as CAWGHESGQPEKLFF. The genes are TRBV30 and TRBJ1-4; TRBD1 agrees at 7 bases. Germline values: CDR1 GTSNPN, CDR2 SVGIG (reference sequence). This CDR3 has 15 amino acids. V shed 5 bases, J shed 8 bases, and the junction held 14 bases outside the gene matches.

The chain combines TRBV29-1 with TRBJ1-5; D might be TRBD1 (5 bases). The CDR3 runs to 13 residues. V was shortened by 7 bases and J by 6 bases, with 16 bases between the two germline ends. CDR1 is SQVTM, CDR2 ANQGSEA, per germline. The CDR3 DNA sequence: TGCAGCGCCACGGGGCATATCGGTCAGCCCCAGCATTTT. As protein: CSATGHIGQPQHF.

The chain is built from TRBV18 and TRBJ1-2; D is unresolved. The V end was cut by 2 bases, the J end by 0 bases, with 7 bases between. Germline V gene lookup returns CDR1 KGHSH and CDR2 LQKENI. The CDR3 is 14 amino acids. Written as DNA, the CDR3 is TGTGCCAGCTCACCATCGAGAGCTAACTATGGCTACACCTTC. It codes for CASSPSRANYGYTF.

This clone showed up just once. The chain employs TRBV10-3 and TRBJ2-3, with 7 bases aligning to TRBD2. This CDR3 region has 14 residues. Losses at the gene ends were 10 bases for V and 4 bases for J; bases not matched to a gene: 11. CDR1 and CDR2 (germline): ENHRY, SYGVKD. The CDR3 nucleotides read TGTGCCACTCACTGGGGGGGTAGCTCAGATACGCAGTATTTT. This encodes CATHWGGSSDTQYF.

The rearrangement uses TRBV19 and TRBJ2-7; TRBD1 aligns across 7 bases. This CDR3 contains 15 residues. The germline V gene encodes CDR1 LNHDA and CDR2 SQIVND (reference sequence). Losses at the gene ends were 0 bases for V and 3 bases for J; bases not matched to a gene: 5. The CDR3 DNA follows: TGTGCCAGTAGTATAGACAGACAGGGCCGCTACGAGCAGTACTTC. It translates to CASSIDRQGRYEQYF.

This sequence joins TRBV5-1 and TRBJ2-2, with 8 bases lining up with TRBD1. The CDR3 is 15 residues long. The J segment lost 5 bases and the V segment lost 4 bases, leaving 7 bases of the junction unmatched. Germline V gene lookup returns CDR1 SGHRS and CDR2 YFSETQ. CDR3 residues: CASSPGQGWTGELFF. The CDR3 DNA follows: TGCGCCAGCAGCCCCGGACAGGGTTGGACCGGGGAGCTGTTTTTT.

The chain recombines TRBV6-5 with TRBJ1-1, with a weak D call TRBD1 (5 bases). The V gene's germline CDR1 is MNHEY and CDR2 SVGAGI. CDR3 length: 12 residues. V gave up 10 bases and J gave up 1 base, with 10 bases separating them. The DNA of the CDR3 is TGTGCCACCTGGGGGGGGAACACTGAAGCTTTCTTT. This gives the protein CATWGGNTEAFF.

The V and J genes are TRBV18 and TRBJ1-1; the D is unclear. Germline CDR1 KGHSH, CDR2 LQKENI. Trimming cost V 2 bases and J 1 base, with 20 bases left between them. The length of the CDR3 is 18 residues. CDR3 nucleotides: TGTGCCAGCTCACCATTCGCATCAAGGAGTGGTTCGAACACTGAAGCTTTCTTT. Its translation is CASSPFASRSGSNTEAFF.

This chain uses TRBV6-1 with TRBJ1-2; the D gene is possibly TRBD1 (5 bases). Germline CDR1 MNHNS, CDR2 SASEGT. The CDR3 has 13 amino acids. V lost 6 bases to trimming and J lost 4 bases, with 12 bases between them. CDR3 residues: CASRAGLSYGYTF. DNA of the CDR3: TGTGCCAGCAGGGCGGGGCTCTCCTATGGCTACACCTTC.

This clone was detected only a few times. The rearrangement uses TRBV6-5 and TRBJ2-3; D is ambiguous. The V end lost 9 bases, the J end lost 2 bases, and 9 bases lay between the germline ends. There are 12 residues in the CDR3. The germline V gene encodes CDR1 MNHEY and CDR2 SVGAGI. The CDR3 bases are TGTGCCAGTACTACGAACACAGATACGCAGTATTTT. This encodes CASTTNTDTQYF.

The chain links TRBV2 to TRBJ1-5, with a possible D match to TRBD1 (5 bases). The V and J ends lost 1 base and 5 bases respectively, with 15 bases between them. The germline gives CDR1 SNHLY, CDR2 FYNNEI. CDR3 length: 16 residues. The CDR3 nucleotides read TGTGCCAGCAGTGAAGGGGGCCGGCGTCAACATCAGCCCCAGCATTTT. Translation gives CASSEGGRRQHQPQHF.

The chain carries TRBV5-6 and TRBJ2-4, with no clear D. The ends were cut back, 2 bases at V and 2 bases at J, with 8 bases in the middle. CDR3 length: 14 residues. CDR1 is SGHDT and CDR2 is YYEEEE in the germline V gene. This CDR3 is CASSLRLPKNIQYF. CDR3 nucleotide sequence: TGTGCCAGCAGCTTACGGTTGCCCAAAAACATTCAGTACTTC.

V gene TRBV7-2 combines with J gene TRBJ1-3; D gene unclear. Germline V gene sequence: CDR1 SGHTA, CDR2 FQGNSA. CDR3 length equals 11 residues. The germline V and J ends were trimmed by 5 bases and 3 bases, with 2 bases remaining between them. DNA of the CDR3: TGTGCCAGCAGCATTGGAAACACCATATATTTT. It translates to CASSIGNTIYF. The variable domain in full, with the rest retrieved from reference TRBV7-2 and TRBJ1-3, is GAGVSQSPSNKVTEKGKDVELRCDPISGHTALYWYRQSLGQGLEFLIYFQGNSAPDKSGLPSDRFSAERTGGSVSTLTIQRTQQEDSAVYLCASSIGNTIYFGEGSWLTVV.

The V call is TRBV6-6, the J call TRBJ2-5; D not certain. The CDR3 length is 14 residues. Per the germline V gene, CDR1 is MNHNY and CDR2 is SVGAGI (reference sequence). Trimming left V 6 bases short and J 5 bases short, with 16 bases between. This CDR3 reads CASSPTTIDETQYF. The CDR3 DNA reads TGTGCCAGCAGCCCGACGACCATCGACGAGACCCAGTACTTC.

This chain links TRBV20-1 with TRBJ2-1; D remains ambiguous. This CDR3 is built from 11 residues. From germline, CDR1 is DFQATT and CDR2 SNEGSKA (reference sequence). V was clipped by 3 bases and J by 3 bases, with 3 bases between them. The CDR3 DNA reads TGCAGTGCTAGTGGCTACAATGAGCAGTTCTTC. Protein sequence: CSASGYNEQFF.

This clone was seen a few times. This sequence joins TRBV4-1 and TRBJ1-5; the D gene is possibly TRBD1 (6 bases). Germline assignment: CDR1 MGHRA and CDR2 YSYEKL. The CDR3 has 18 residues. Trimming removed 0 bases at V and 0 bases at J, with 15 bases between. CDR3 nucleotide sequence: TGCGCCAGCAGCCAAGAAAGGACAGCAGAGTATAGCAATCAGCCCCAGCATTTT. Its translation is CASSQERTAEYSNQPQHF.

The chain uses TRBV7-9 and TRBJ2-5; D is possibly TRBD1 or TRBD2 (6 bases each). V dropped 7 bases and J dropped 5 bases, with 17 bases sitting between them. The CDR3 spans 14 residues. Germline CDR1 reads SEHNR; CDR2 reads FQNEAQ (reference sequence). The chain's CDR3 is CASTQNGGVETQYF. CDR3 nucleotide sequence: TGTGCCAGCACCCAAAACGGGGGCGTGGAGACCCAGTACTTC.

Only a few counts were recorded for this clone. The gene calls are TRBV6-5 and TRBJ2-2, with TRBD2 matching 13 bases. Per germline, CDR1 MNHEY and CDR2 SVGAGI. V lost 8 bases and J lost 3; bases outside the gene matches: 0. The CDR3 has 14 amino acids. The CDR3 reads CASGTSGDTGELFF. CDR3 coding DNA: TGTGCCAGCGGGACTAGCGGGGACACCGGGGAGCTGTTTTTT.

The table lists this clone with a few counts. CDR3 nucleotides: TGTGCCAGCAGTGTGGGGGTTTCACCCCTCCACTTT. This gives the protein CASSVGVSPLHF. The chain links TRBV25-1 to TRBJ1-6; weak D call: TRBD1 (5 bases). The CDR3 is made up of 12 amino acids. Germline V CDR1 and CDR2: MGHDK, SYGVNS. The V end lost 4 bases, the J end lost 9 bases, and 7 bases lay between the germline ends.

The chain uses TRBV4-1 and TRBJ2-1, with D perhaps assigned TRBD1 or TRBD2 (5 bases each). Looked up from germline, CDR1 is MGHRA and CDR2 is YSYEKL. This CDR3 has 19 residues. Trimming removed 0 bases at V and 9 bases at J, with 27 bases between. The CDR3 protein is CASSQDLDFGASRIVEQFF. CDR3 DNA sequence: TGCGCCAGCAGCCAAGATCTTGATTTCGGGGCGAGCAGGATTGTTGAGCAGTTCTTC.

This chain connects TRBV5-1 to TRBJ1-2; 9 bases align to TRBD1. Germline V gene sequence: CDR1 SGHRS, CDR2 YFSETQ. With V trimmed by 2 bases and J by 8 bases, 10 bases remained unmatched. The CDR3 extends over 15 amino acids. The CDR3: CASSFLPTGGEGYTF. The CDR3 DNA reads TGCGCCAGCAGCTTCTTACCCACAGGGGGCGAGGGCTACACCTTC.